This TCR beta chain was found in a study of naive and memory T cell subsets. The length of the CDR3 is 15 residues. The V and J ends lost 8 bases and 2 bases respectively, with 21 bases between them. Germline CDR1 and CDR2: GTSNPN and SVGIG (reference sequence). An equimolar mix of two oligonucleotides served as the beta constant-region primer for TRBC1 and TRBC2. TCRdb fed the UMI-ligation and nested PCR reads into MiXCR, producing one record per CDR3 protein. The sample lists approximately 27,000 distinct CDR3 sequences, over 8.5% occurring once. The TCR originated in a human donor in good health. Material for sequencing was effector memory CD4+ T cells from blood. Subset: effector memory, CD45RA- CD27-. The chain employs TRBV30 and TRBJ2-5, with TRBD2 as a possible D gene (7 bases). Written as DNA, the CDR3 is TGTGCCCACCGAGTGTGGGGAGGGACACAAGAGACCCAGTACTTC. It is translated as CAHRVWGGTQETQYF.